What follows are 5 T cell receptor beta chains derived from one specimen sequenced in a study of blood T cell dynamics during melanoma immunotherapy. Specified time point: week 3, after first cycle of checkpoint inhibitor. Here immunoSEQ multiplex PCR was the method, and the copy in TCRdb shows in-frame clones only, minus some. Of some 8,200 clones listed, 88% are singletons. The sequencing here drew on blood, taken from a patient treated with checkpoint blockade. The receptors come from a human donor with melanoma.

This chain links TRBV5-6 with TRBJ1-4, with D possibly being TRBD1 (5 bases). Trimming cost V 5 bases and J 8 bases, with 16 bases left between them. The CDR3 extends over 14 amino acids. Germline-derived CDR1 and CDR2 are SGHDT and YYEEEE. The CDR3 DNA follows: TGTGCCAGCAGTCGAAGGGGTGCGGGAGAAAAACTGTTTTTT. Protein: CASSRRGAGEKLFF.

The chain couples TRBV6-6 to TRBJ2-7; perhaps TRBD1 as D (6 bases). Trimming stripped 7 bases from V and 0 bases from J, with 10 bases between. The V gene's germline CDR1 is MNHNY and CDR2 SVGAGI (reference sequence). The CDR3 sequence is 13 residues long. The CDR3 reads CASNPDSSYEQYF. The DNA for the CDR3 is TGTGCCAGCAACCCGGACAGCTCCTACGAGCAGTACTTC.

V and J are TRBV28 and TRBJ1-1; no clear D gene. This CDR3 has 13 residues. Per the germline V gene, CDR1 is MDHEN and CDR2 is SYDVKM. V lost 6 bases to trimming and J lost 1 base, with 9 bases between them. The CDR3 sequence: CASSLRGNTEAFF. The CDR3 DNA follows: TGTGCCAGCAGCTTGCGGGGGAACACTGAAGCTTTCTTT. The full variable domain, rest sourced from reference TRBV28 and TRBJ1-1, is DVKVTQSSRYLVKRTGEKVFLECVQDMDHENMFWYRQDPGLGLRLIYFSYDVKMKEKGDIPEGYSVSREKKERFSLILESASTNQTSMYLCASSLRGNTEAFFGQGTRLTVV.

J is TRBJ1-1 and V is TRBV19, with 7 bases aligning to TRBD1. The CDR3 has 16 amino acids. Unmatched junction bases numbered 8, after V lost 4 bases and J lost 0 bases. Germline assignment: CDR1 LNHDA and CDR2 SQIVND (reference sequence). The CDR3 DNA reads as TGTGCCAGTAGTAGACAGGGAGGGGACATGAACACTGAAGCTTTCTTT. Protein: CASSRQGGDMNTEAFF.

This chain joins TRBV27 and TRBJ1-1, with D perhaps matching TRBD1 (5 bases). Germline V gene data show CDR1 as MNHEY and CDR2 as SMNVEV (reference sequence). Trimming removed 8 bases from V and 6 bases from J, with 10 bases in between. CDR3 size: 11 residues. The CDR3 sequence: CASSTGAEAFF. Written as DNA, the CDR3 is TGTGCCAGCTCCACGGGGGCTGAAGCTTTCTTT.